This is a list of T cell receptor beta chains from one sample in a study of cytomegalovirus exposure and HLA in healthy donors. This table comes from immunoSEQ multiplex PCR, and its TCRdb copy is limited to in-frame clones, with some not included. Seen here are roughly 150,000 clones, 76% observed once, and the top ten hold over 3%. The material sequenced was PBMCs. These receptors were collected from a male donor in good health and CMV-seronegative. CDR3s include the opening cysteine and the closing phenylalanine or tryptophan. The D gene is left open where the match is weak. For some rows the clone size is stated as once, few or many, or as a class when expanded; others skip it.

d_call	j_call	clone_size	v_call	cdr3_aa	cdr3_nt
TRBD1	TRBJ1-2	-	TRBV5-1	CASSLIGQGTYGYTF	TGCGCCAGCAGCTTAATTGGACAGGGCACCTATGGCTACACCTTC
TRBD1	TRBJ1-1	-	TRBV5-1	CASSMDRTEAFF	TGCGCCAGCAGCATGGACAGGACTGAAGCTTTCTTT
TRBD2	TRBJ2-7	-	TRBV7-6	CASSLASGRGSYEQYF	TGTGCCAGCAGCTTAGCAAGCGGGAGAGGATCCTACGAGCAGTACTTC
TRBD1	TRBJ1-5	-	TRBV30	CAWSVIGRQGVQPQHF	TGTGCCTGGAGTGTGATAGGAAGGCAGGGGGTTCAGCCCCAGCATTTT
TRBD1	TRBJ2-7	-	TRBV27	CASSTDREAEQYF	TGTGCCAGCAGTACGGACAGGGAGGCCGAGCAGTACTTC
TRBD2	TRBJ2-7	-	TRBV5-1	CASSPGAAGGEDEQYF	TGCGCCAGCAGCCCGGGAGCCGCGGGAGGGGAGGACGAGCAGTACTTC
TRBD1	TRBJ2-7	few	TRBV10-3	CAISVSRDRGTYEQYF	TGTGCCATCAGTGTGTCCCGGGACAGGGGGACCTACGAGCAGTACTTC
TRBD1	TRBJ1-5	once	TRBV7-8	CASSLGQGARGNQPQHF	TGTGCCAGCAGCTTAGGACAGGGGGCGCGAGGCAATCAGCCCCAGCATTTT
TRBD1	TRBJ1-2	-	TRBV5-1	CASSLQSLGQGGGYTF	TGCGCCAGCAGCCTCCAGTCCTTAGGACAGGGAGGAGGCTACACCTTC
-	TRBJ2-1	-	TRBV4-3	CASSQDRSSPRDEQFF	TGCGCCAGCAGCCAAGATCGCTCGTCTCCCAGGGATGAGCAGTTCTTC
TRBD1	TRBJ2-2	-	TRBV9	CASSVEGAVTGELFF	TGTGCCAGCAGCGTAGAGGGGGCAGTCACCGGGGAGCTGTTTTTT
-	TRBJ2-7	-	TRBV27	CASRSYGYYEQYF	TGTGCCAGCAGGAGTTACGGGTACTACGAGCAGTACTTC
-	TRBJ1-2	-	TRBV19	CASSISGARGYGYTF	TGTGCCAGTAGTATTTCCGGTGCAAGAGGCTATGGCTACACCTTC
TRBD2	TRBJ2-4	-	TRBV6-6	CASSGGVAKNIQYF	TGTGCCAGTTCGGGGGGGGTAGCCAAAAACATTCAGTACTTC